Below, one TCR beta chain is given with its context. The CDR3 runs 15 residues. The germline V gene has CDR1 SGHNT and CDR2 YENEEA. The data stem from a study of T cells expressing NK-cell markers. Study background: Sequencing covered eight donors, seven HCMV-seropositive and one seronegative.

TCRdb reanalyzed the 5' RACE reads and collapses them to one entry per CDR3 protein, without DNA. The sample spans roughly 380,000 distinct CDR3 sequences; the ten largest clones claim around 5.3%. This sequence joins TRBV11-3 and TRBJ2-1. Sequenced sample: blood T cells: a sorted CD56 or NKG2C T cell subset, CD4+ or CD8+ T cells, or bulk PBMC T cells (not recorded which). The TCR originated in a man between 18 and 69 years old in good health. CDR3: CASSFQPNSYNEQFF.